The rows below give T cell receptor beta chains drawn from one sample of a study of blood T cell repertoires in COVID-19. Assay used: immunoSEQ multiplex PCR; TCRdb lists only in-frame clones, some missing. The repertoire has a few hundred thousand clones, roughly 85% of them found once; the top ten carry around 3.4%. Source material: peripheral blood. All receptors come from a woman between 18 and 30 years old with acute or convalescent COVID-19. Both conserved end residues are part of each CDR3. The order of the fields is V gene, D gene, clone size, J gene, CDR3 protein, CDR3 DNA. The D gene is left open where the match is weak. The size field is filled for only some rows; it gives once, few, many or a size class.

TRBV7-7	TRBD1	-	TRBJ2-7	CASSLGTGAGDEQYF	TGTGCCAGCAGCCTCGGGACAGGGGCGGGAGACGAGCAGTACTTC
TRBV27	-	-	TRBJ1-5	CASSLYVPPEQPQHF	TGTGCCAGCAGTTTATACGTCCCCCCGGAGCAGCCCCAGCATTTT
TRBV5-5	-	-	TRBJ2-7	CASSLDGKAYEQYF	TGTGCCAGCAGCTTGGACGGGAAAGCGTACGAGCAGTACTTC
TRBV19	-	-	TRBJ1-3	CASSRGSGIDTIYF	TGTGCCAGTAGTAGGGGTTCCGGGATAGACACCATATATTTT
TRBV29-1	-	-	TRBJ2-5	CSGVGGEQGLETQYF	TGCAGCGGGGTTGGAGGGGAACAGGGGTTAGAGACCCAGTACTTC
TRBV2	TRBD2	-	TRBJ2-1	CASSGHLADLLNEQFF	TGTGCCAGCAGTGGACACCTAGCGGACCTCCTCAATGAGCAGTTCTTC
TRBV12-5	-	once	TRBJ2-2	CASGLWQGSTGELFF	TGTGCTAGTGGTCTCTGGCAGGGGAGCACCGGGGAGCTGTTTTTT
TRBV18	-	-	TRBJ1-3	CASSPGYGGGSGNTIYF	TGTGCCAGCTCACCCGGGTACGGAGGCGGCTCTGGAAACACCATATATTTT
TRBV4-2	TRBD2	-	TRBJ2-1	CASSQGGLDPRQQFF	TGTGCCAGCAGCCAAGGCGGACTAGACCCCCGGCAGCAGTTCTTC
TRBV19	-	-	TRBJ2-7	CASSWATGPYEQYF	TGTGCCAGTAGTTGGGCCACAGGGCCCTACGAGCAGTACTTC
TRBV9	-	-	TRBJ1-5	CASSSHSGGNQPQHF	TGTGCCAGCAGCTCCCATAGTGGAGGCAATCAGCCCCAGCATTTT
TRBV27	-	-	TRBJ1-2	CASSFSFRQVNYGYTF	TGTGCCAGCAGTTTCAGTTTCAGACAGGTTAACTATGGCTACACCTTC
TRBV20-1	-	-	TRBJ2-2	CSASIGGVPGELFF	TGCAGTGCTAGTATAGGCGGTGTCCCCGGGGAGCTGTTTTTT
TRBV27	-	-	TRBJ1-1	CASSTLGHMNTEAFF	TGTGCCAGCAGTACCCTGGGACACATGAACACTGAAGCTTTCTTT
TRBV19	TRBD1	-	TRBJ1-1	CASSNPRTGHTEAFF	TGTGCCAGTAGCAACCCTCGGACAGGGCACACTGAAGCTTTCTTT
TRBV7-8	-	-	TRBJ1-2	CASSLTARGGNYGYTF	TGTGCCAGCAGCTTAACGGCTCGGGGAGGTAACTATGGCTACACCTTC
TRBV28	-	-	TRBJ1-2	CATGGREFGYTF	TGTGCTACTGGGGGCAGGGAGTTTGGCTACACCTTC
TRBV19	-	-	TRBJ1-2	CASSPRPQGGNYGYTF	TGTGCCAGTAGTCCACGCCCTCAGGGAGGTAACTATGGCTACACCTTC
TRBV5-8	TRBD2	few	TRBJ2-5	CASRRSGGETQYF	TGTGCCAGCAGGCGGTCCGGGGGGGAGACCCAGTACTTC
TRBV19	-	-	TRBJ1-1	CASSIQGPNTEAFF	TGTGCCAGTAGTATACAGGGCCCGAACACTGAAGCTTTCTTT
TRBV5-8	TRBD1	-	TRBJ1-6	CASSSGTGSSPLHF	TGTGCCAGCAGTTCCGGGACAGGGAGCTCACCCCTCCACTTT
TRBV2	TRBD2	once	TRBJ2-5	CASRAGGIQETQYF	TGTGCCAGCAGAGCGGGAGGGATTCAAGAGACCCAGTACTTC
TRBV4-2	-	-	TRBJ1-4	CASSQIESITTNEKLFF	TGTGCCAGCAGCCAGATAGAATCGATTACAACTAATGAAAAACTGTTTTTT
TRBV11-2	-	-	TRBJ2-1	CASSPIRGPYNEQFF	TGTGCCAGCAGCCCTATCAGGGGACCATACAATGAGCAGTTCTTC
TRBV5-1	TRBD1	-	TRBJ2-7	CASSGTGNYEQYF	TGCGCCAGCAGCGGGACAGGCAACTACGAGCAGTACTTC
TRBV5-6	TRBD1	-	TRBJ2-7	CASSLAGGREQYF	TGTGCCAGCAGCTTGGCAGGGGGCAGAGAGCAGTACTTC
TRBV19	TRBD1	-	TRBJ1-5	CASIWTGDQPQHF	TGTGCCAGTATTTGGACAGGGGATCAGCCCCAGCATTTT
TRBV7-9	TRBD1	-	TRBJ1-5	CASSLDRVQPQHF	TGTGCCAGCAGCCTCGACAGGGTGCAGCCCCAGCATTTT
TRBV2	-	-	TRBJ1-1	CASSEDQNMNTEAFF	TGTGCCAGCAGTGAAGATCAGAATATGAACACTGAAGCTTTCTTT
TRBV28	-	-	TRBJ1-2	CASSSLTTQAYGYTF	TGTGCCAGCAGTTCACTGACGACCCAGGCCTATGGCTACACCTTC
TRBV27	TRBD2	once	TRBJ2-2	CASSLDLAGVNTGELFF	TGTGCCAGCAGCCTGGATCTAGCGGGGGTTAACACCGGGGAGCTGTTTTTT
TRBV19	-	-	TRBJ2-4	CASTQGGPQNIQYF	TGTGCCAGTACGCAGGGGGGCCCCCAAAACATTCAGTACTTC
TRBV6-2/TRBV6-3	TRBD2	-	TRBJ2-5	CASSAEKRGGETQYF	TGTGCCAGCAGTGCCGAAAAGCGGGGAGGGGAGACCCAGTACTTC
TRBV3-1/TRBV3-2	-	-	TRBJ1-3	CASSHWDISGNTIYF	TGTGCCAGCAGCCACTGGGACATCTCTGGAAACACCATATATTTT
TRBV28	TRBD1	-	TRBJ1-2	CASRGGTGDYGYTF	TGTGCCAGCAGAGGGGGGACAGGAGACTATGGCTACACCTTC
TRBV21-1	-	-	TRBJ2-1	CASSKAQGGNEQFF	TGTGCCAGCAGCAAAGCTCAGGGGGGAAATGAGCAGTTCTTC
TRBV19	-	-	TRBJ1-3	CASTLRGSGNTIYF	TGTGCCAGTACCCTAAGGGGATCTGGAAACACCATATATTTT
TRBV9	TRBD2	-	TRBJ2-1	CASSVMGLAGNEQFF	TGTGCCAGCAGCGTAATGGGACTAGCGGGCAATGAGCAGTTCTTC
TRBV9	-	-	TRBJ2-2	CASSVEDSYTGELFF	TGTGCCAGCAGCGTAGAGGACTCGTACACCGGGGAGCTGTTTTTT
TRBV2	-	-	TRBJ1-2	CASSEAPGEYGYTF	TGTGCCAGCAGTGAAGCGCCGGGGGAGTATGGCTACACCTTC
TRBV11-2	TRBD1	-	TRBJ1-1	CASSWSRDREAFF	TGTGCCAGCAGCTGGAGCCGGGACAGAGAAGCTTTCTTT
TRBV5-1	TRBD1	-	TRBJ2-7	CASSLTGGTTYEQYF	TGCGCCAGCAGCTTGACAGGGGGGACCACCTACGAGCAGTACTTC
TRBV28	TRBD1	-	TRBJ2-7	CASSRGQGYEQYF	TGTGCCAGCAGTCGGGGACAGGGCTACGAGCAGTACTTC
TRBV3-1/TRBV3-2	TRBD1	once	TRBJ1-4	CASSQTGRGNEKLFF	TGTGCCAGCAGTCAGACGGGCAGGGGGAATGAAAAACTGTTTTTT
TRBV12-5	-	-	TRBJ2-7	CASGFSGVYEQYF	TGTGCTAGTGGTTTTTCTGGAGTTTACGAGCAGTACTTC
TRBV5-4	TRBD2	-	TRBJ2-7	CASSKRLAGSYEQYF	TGTGCCAGCAGCAAACGACTAGCGGGATCCTACGAGCAGTACTTC
TRBV3-1/TRBV3-2	-	-	TRBJ2-3	CASSQRTEDTQYF	TGTGCCAGCAGCCAGAGGACAGAAGATACGCAGTATTTT
TRBV2	TRBD1	-	TRBJ2-7	CASSVQGDEEQYF	TGTGCCAGCAGTGTACAGGGGGATGAGGAGCAGTACTTC
TRBV5-1	-	few	TRBJ1-1	CASSFSQNTEAFF	TGCGCCAGCAGTTTTTCACAGAACACTGAAGCTTTCTTT
TRBV18	TRBD1	few	TRBJ2-7	CASSSHRDSYEQYF	TGTGCCAGCTCATCACACCGGGACAGTTACGAGCAGTACTTC
TRBV4-1	TRBD2	-	TRBJ2-1	CASSQDWAGGNYNEQFF	TGCGCCAGCAGCCAAGATTGGGCGGGGGGAAATTACAATGAGCAGTTCTTC
TRBV18	-	-	TRBJ1-1	CASSPVGGGTEAFF	TGTGCCAGCTCTCCTGTCGGCGGGGGAACTGAAGCTTTCTTT
TRBV5-1	TRBD1	-	TRBJ1-1	CASSLRQGSTEAFF	TGCGCCAGCAGCCTACGACAGGGGTCCACTGAAGCTTTCTTT
TRBV18	-	few	TRBJ2-3	CASSPPGEFTDTQYF	TGTGCCAGCTCCCCCCCGGGGGAGTTCACAGATACGCAGTATTTT
TRBV5-4	-	-	TRBJ2-3	CASSLGVVDTQYF	TGTGCCAGCAGCTTGGGAGTAGTAGATACGCAGTATTTT
TRBV12-1	-	-	TRBJ2-7	CASSFLGTGGCEQYF	TGTGCCAGCAGCTTCCTCGGGACAGGGGGCTGCGAGCAGTACTTC